The 23 T cell receptor beta chains reported below all come from one sample, sequenced in a study of cytotoxic CD8 clonotypes in ibrutinib-treated CLL. Generated by immunoSEQ multiplex PCR, the TCRdb table keeps only in-frame clones and is missing some. There are about 85,000 clones in the sample; roughly 83% occur only once, and approximately 5% lies in the top ten. Sequences were derived from PBMCs, sampled after 12 months of ibrutinib treatment. The receptor source for this set is a human donor with chronic lymphocytic leukemia.

This chain joins TRBV7-9 and TRBJ1-2; D is unclear. Germline CDR1 reads SEHNR; CDR2 reads FQNEAQ (reference sequence). This CDR3 contains 12 residues. Trimming cost V 2 bases and J 4 bases, with 5 bases left between them. Here the CDR3 reads CASSLRSYGYTF. CDR3 bases: TGTGCCAGCAGCTTACGAAGCTATGGCTACACCTTC.

This clone was counted a single time. This chain connects TRBV4-2 to TRBJ1-2; a possible D gene is TRBD1 (5 bases). CDR1 and CDR2 (germline): LGHNA, YNFKEQ. Trimming cost V 5 bases and J 5 bases, with 18 bases left between them. The CDR3 runs 15 residues. The DNA for the CDR3 is TGTGCCAGCAGCTTGGCCGGGGCAGAGTGGTATGGCTACACCTTC. It translates to CASSLAGAEWYGYTF.

The chain recombines TRBV5-1 with TRBJ2-5; 9 nucleotides line up with TRBD2. In germline, CDR1 is SGHRS, CDR2 YFSETQ. This CDR3 is built from 9 residues. In nucleotides, the CDR3 is TGCCATCGCGGGGGGGCTCAGTACTTC. Its translation is CHRGGAQYF.

V usage is TRBV4-2 and J usage is TRBJ2-6; D might be TRBD2 (6 bases). The CDR3 loop spans 16 amino acids. CDR1 and CDR2 from the germline V gene are LGHNA and YNFKEQ. V shed 0 bases and J shed 1 base, with 7 bases lying between them. The CDR3 loop reads CASSQDAGSGANVLTF. CDR3 sequence (DNA): TGTGCCAGCAGCCAAGACGCGGGGTCTGGGGCCAACGTCCTGACTTTC.

CDR3 loop: CASSLAGGTTDTQYF. DNA of the CDR3: TGTGCCAGCAGCTTAGCGGGGGGAACAACAGATACGCAGTATTTT. The V and J genes are TRBV7-8 and TRBJ2-3; weak D call: TRBD2 (6 bases). The CDR3 has 15 residues. Germline-derived CDR1 and CDR2 are SGHVS and FQNEAQ. V dropped 0 bases and J dropped 3 bases, with 10 bases sitting between them.

The V gene is TRBV7-9, the J gene TRBJ1-5, with D perhaps TRBD1 (6 bases). CDR3 length: 16 residues. V was trimmed by 0 bases and J by 3 bases, leaving 12 bases between them. CDR1 and CDR2 from the germline V gene are SEHNR and FQNEAQ (reference sequence). CDR3 loop: CASSLASQGNNQPQHF. As DNA, the CDR3 is TGTGCCAGCAGCTTAGCGTCACAGGGTAACAATCAGCCCCAGCATTTT.

The chain recombines TRBV7-8 with TRBJ1-2; D is perhaps TRBD1 (5 bases). The CDR3 length is 14 residues. The ends were cut back, 3 bases at V and 5 bases at J, with 13 bases in the middle. CDR1 is SGHVS, CDR2 FQNEAQ, per germline. As DNA, the CDR3 is TGTGCCAGCAGCTTGGCTATAGGGGATTATGGCTACACCTTC. This sequence encodes CASSLAIGDYGYTF.

The V call is TRBV5-1, the J call TRBJ2-7; 7 bases map to TRBD1. This CDR3 has 15 residues. Germline CDR1 and CDR2: SGHRS and YFSETQ. The V segment lost 2 bases and the J segment 2 bases; nucleotides outside the gene matches: 7. The CDR3 here is CASSFLGDRAYEQYF. The DNA of the CDR3 is TGCGCCAGCAGCTTCCTTGGGGACAGAGCCTACGAGCAGTACTTC.

The genes are TRBV30 and TRBJ2-7, with D possibly TRBD1 on 6 matching bases. Trimming cost V 3 bases and J 4 bases, with 13 bases left between them. CDR1 GTSNPN and CDR2 SVGIG come from the germline V gene (reference sequence). The CDR3 extends over 13 amino acids. CDR3 DNA sequence: TGTGCCTGGAGCCCTGGGGGCCCATACGAGCAGTACTTC. Residues: CAWSPGGPYEQYF.

The rearrangement joins TRBV25-1 to TRBJ1-2; tentatively, D is TRBD1 (5 bases). V was pared by 3 bases and J by 5 bases, with 10 bases between. The V gene's germline CDR1 is MGHDK and CDR2 SYGVNS. The length of the CDR3 is 13 residues. CDR3 bases: TGTGCCAGCAGTGACCAGGGTTTTTATGGCTACACCTTC. It specifies CASSDQGFYGYTF.

The J gene is TRBJ1-6, the V gene TRBV7-2, with TRBD1 matching over 7 bases. The CDR3 contains 14 residues. The J segment lost 7 bases and the V segment lost 7 bases, leaving 7 bases of the junction unmatched. Per germline, CDR1 SGHTA and CDR2 FQGNSA. In nucleotides, the CDR3 is TGTGCCAGCACCCGGACAGGCGGGAATTCACCCCTCCACTTT. Amino acid sequence: CASTRTGGNSPLHF.

V usage is TRBV27 and J usage is TRBJ1-5; D unclear. The V gene lost 6 bases and the J gene lost 0 bases, with 9 bases spanning the gap. This CDR3 contains 14 residues. Germline V CDR1 and CDR2: MNHEY, SMNVEV (reference sequence). The CDR3 DNA reads TGTGCCAGCAGCGTCGCAGATAGCAATCAGCCCCAGCATTTT. Its protein product is CASSVADSNQPQHF.

This chain links TRBV7-3 with TRBJ2-3; D possibly matches TRBD1 or TRBD2 (5 bases each). CDR3 length: 12 amino acids. Germline CDR1 is SGHTA and CDR2 is FQGTGA. V lost 4 bases to trimming and J lost 5 bases, with 7 bases between them. CDR3 region: CASSSGGDTQYF. CDR3 coding DNA: TGTGCCAGCAGCTCTGGGGGAGATACGCAGTATTTT.

The V and J genes are TRBV2 and TRBJ2-7; D is unresolved. The V gene's germline CDR1 is SNHLY and CDR2 FYNNEI. This CDR3 is built from 13 residues. V gave up 4 bases and J gave up 2 bases, with 9 bases separating them. In DNA form, the CDR3 reads TGTGCCAGCAGTGCGCAGGCGACCTACGAGCAGTACTTC. As protein: CASSAQATYEQYF.

V usage is TRBV9 and J usage is TRBJ1-4; D perhaps matches TRBD1 (5 bases). This CDR3 comprises 13 residues. Trimming left V 0 bases short and J 13 bases short, with 13 bases between. CDR1 and CDR2 (germline): SGDLS, YYNGEE. As DNA, the CDR3 is TGTGCCAGCAGCGTAGGTTGGGACGGGGGACTGTTTTTT. Protein sequence: CASSVGWDGGLFF.

The rearrangement joins TRBV7-2 to TRBJ2-2; no definite D call. CDR1 and CDR2 (germline): SGHTA, FQGNSA. V was clipped by 0 bases and J by 5 bases, with 10 bases between them. This CDR3 has 15 amino acids. The CDR3: CASSLASGGTGELFF. CDR3 nucleotide sequence: TGTGCCAGCAGCTTAGCGAGTGGTGGGACCGGGGAGCTGTTTTTT.

The rearrangement joins TRBV28 to TRBJ1-5; TRBD1 is a possible D gene (5 bases). The CDR3 has 17 amino acids. From germline, CDR1 is MDHEN and CDR2 SYDVKM. For the CDR3, the DNA is TGTGCTAGCGAGAACGAGTGGGGGGTTTATAGCAATCAGCCCCAGCATTTT. Translated, it gives CASENEWGVYSNQPQHF.

The V gene is TRBV19, the J gene TRBJ2-4; D ambiguous. With 1 base removed from V and 0 bases from J, the gap between germline ends came to 4 bases. The germline CDR1 and CDR2 sequences are LNHDA and SQIVND (reference sequence). The CDR3 is 14 amino acids. The CDR3 protein is CASSIGGAKNIQYF. CDR3 coding DNA: TGTGCCAGTAGTATAGGCGGAGCCAAAAACATTCAGTACTTC. The whole variable domain, filled in from reference TRBV19 and TRBJ2-4, reads DGGITQSPKYLFRKEGQNVTLSCEQNLNHDAMYWYRQDPGQGLRLIYYSQIVNDFQKGDIAEGYSVSREKKESFPLTVTSAQKNPTAFYLCASSIGGAKNIQYFGAGTRLSVL.

The J gene is TRBJ1-1, the V gene TRBV6-5, with D perhaps TRBD1 (5 bases). V lost 4 bases and J lost 3, with 12 bases in between. The germline V gene encodes CDR1 MNHEY and CDR2 SVGAGI. This CDR3 spans 14 amino acids. CDR3 sequence: CASSWAGGDTEAFF. The CDR3 region has the DNA TGTGCCAGCAGTTGGGCGGGGGGGGACACTGAAGCTTTCTTT.

Only one count was recorded for this clone. This sequence joins TRBV4-3 and TRBJ2-7, with D possibly called TRBD1 or TRBD2 (5 bases each). Germline V CDR1 and CDR2: LGHNA, YSLEER. With 0 bases removed from V and 7 bases from J, the gap between germline ends came to 16 bases. The CDR3 has 15 residues. CDR3 bases: TGCGCCAGCAGCCAAGATGGGGGTGAGGGCTGGGAGCAGTACTTC. This sequence encodes CASSQDGGEGWEQYF.

V and J are TRBV6-5 and TRBJ1-1; 7 positions match TRBD1. The CDR3 covers 14 residues. The V gene's germline CDR1 is MNHEY and CDR2 SVGAGI. Unmatched junction bases numbered 4, after V lost 2 bases and J lost 4 bases. The CDR3 spells CASSYGGTVTEAFF. The CDR3 nucleotides read TGTGCCAGCAGTTACGGCGGGACAGTCACTGAAGCTTTCTTT.

The chain joins TRBV15 to TRBJ2-7, with D perhaps TRBD1 (7 bases). Looked up from germline, CDR1 is LNHNV and CDR2 is YYDKDF (reference sequence). Trimming took off 0 bases at V and 6 bases at J, with 15 bases between the two ends. This CDR3 is 15 amino acids long. CDR3: CATSRDWQGGGEQYF. CDR3 DNA sequence: TGTGCCACCAGCAGAGATTGGCAGGGGGGTGGCGAGCAGTACTTC.

The rearrangement uses TRBV28 and TRBJ1-2, with TRBD1 matching 7 bases. Germline V lookup: CDR1 MDHEN, CDR2 SYDVKM. This CDR3 region has 14 residues. With V trimmed by 8 bases and J by 7 bases, 13 bases remained unmatched. In DNA form, the CDR3 reads TGTGCCAGCTTGCAAACGGGACAGTGGTCTGGCTACACCTTC. Amino acid sequence: CASLQTGQWSGYTF.